This paragraph reports one T cell receptor beta chain. The entry originates in a study of blood T cell repertoires in COVID-19. This CDR3 has 15 residues. Trimming removed 4 bases from V and 5 bases from J, with 13 bases in between. Germline CDR1 is SGHDT and CDR2 is YYEEEE. Study processing details: It was from reference gene primer amplification that nucleated cell counts were estimated. Some clones are missing from TCRdb's copy, which holds only in-frame ones; the method was immunoSEQ multiplex PCR. That table is the source of V, J and clone size, and D and trimming were worked out from the DNA. In the table there are 260,000 or so clones, 84% of which are singletons.

The sample was peripheral blood. The chain uses TRBV5-6 and TRBJ1-6; the D gene is possibly TRBD1 (5 bases). The TCR was taken from a human donor in a cohort sampled during active COVID-19. In DNA form, the CDR3 reads TGTGCCAGCAGCCCATCGGGAGGGGATAATTCACCCCTCCACTTT. Translation: CASSPSGGDNSPLHF. The full variable domain, its missing parts supplied by reference TRBV5-6 and TRBJ1-6, is DAGVTQSPTHLIKTRGQQVTLRCSPKSGHDTVSWYQQALGQGPQFIFQYYEEEERQRGNFPDRFSGHQFPNYSSELNVNALLLGDSALYLCASSPSGGDNSPLHFGNGTRLTVT.